The 2 T cell receptor beta chains below all came from one sample that was sequenced in a study of Ad26.COV2.S vaccination and SARS-CoV-2 variants. Here immunoSEQ multiplex PCR was the method, and the copy in TCRdb shows in-frame clones only, minus some. The repertoire consists of about 440,000 clones, with roughly nine tenths occurring once and the leading ten covering 10% to 15%. Documented treatment: 19 received Ad26.COV2.S at low or high dose, single or two shots; several received placebo; per-sample allocation not given. The investigators took samples on day 63 after the first vaccine or placebo injection. Sample: peripheral blood, taken in a trial of Ad26.COV2.S vaccine versus placebo. Receptors were obtained from a person aged 18-60 years who received the Ad26.COV2.S COVID-19 vaccine or a placebo.

V gene TRBV30 combines with J gene TRBJ1-1; TRBD1 agrees at 8 bases. The CDR3 is 17 amino acids. V lost 2 bases and J lost 9; bases outside the gene matches: 20. Per the germline V gene, CDR1 is GTSNPN and CDR2 is SVGIG (reference sequence). CDR3 coding DNA: TGTGCCTGGAGTCGGGGGTTCTCGGCGAGACAGGGGCTCAAAGCTTTCTTT. Its protein is CAWSRGFSARQGLKAFF. Full variable domain (rest looked up from reference TRBV30 and TRBJ1-1): SQTIHQWPATLVQPVGSPLSLECTVEGTSNPNLYWYRQAAGRGLQLLFYSVGIGQISSEVPQNLSASRPQDRQFILSSKKLLLSDSGFYLCAWSRGFSARQGLKAFFGQGTRLTVV.

The chain carries TRBV6-1 and TRBJ1-1; weak D call: TRBD1 (5 bases). V was cut by 5 bases and J by 5 bases, with 15 bases left in between. Per germline, CDR1 MNHNS and CDR2 SASEGT. This CDR3 has 14 amino acids. The CDR3 protein is CASSKDVEGTEAFF. The CDR3 nucleotides are TGTGCCAGCAGTAAAGATGTCGAGGGGACTGAAGCTTTCTTT.